The next 15 T cell receptor beta chains were all read from a single sample in a study of cytomegalovirus exposure and HLA in healthy donors. Both 60 Vbeta primers and 13 Jbeta primers went into the PCR. TCRdb keeps only in-frame clones here, not all; method: immunoSEQ multiplex PCR. The top ten clones hold about 3.5% of a sample with some 150,000 clones, more than 60% of them seen once. Sequencing used PBMCs. These receptors were obtained from a man in his forties in good health and CMV-seronegative.

The chain joins TRBV10-3 to TRBJ1-2; 12 bases line up with TRBD1. Germline CDR1 ENHRY, CDR2 SYGVKD. After removal of 2 bases from V and 8 bases from J, the junction contained 3 bases not matched to a gene. The CDR3 length is 14 residues. CDR3 amino acids: CAISERDRGPGYTF. CDR3 nucleotides: TGTGCCATCAGTGAGCGGGACAGGGGGCCCGGCTACACCTTC.

This chain uses TRBV6-6 with TRBJ1-1; weak D call: TRBD1 (6 bases). Between the trimmed V and J ends, which lost 8 bases and 0 bases, there was a span of 16 bases. The CDR3 totals 15 residues. Germline CDR1 is MNHNY and CDR2 is SVGAGI (reference sequence). This CDR3 reads CASGHRALMNTEAFF. The DNA for the CDR3 is TGTGCCAGCGGGCACAGGGCCCTTATGAACACTGAAGCTTTCTTT.

The chain joins TRBV6-5 to TRBJ1-6; D not certain. The CDR3 spans 15 residues. Trimming cost V 7 bases and J 5 bases, with 15 bases left between them. In germline, CDR1 is MNHEY, CDR2 SVGAGI. The CDR3 bases are TGTGCCAGCATAAGGTCCACAGCCCATAATTCACCCCTCCACTTT. This gives the protein CASIRSTAHNSPLHF.

The V and J genes are TRBV18 and TRBJ2-7; D uncertain. This CDR3 spans 14 amino acids. The germline V and J ends were trimmed by 2 bases and 0 bases, with 8 bases remaining between them. The germline gives CDR1 KGHSH, CDR2 LQKENI. The CDR3: CASSPGALSYEQYF. In DNA, the CDR3 is TGTGCCAGCTCACCAGGAGCACTCTCCTACGAGCAGTACTTC.

The gene calls are TRBV15 and TRBJ1-1, with unresolved D. Germline V gene data show CDR1 as LNHNV and CDR2 as YYDKDF (reference sequence). V lost 1 base and J lost 6, with 12 bases in between. The CDR3 extends over 14 amino acids. DNA for the CDR3: TGTGCCACCAGCAGAGTGCGGTTTGCGCCTGAAGCTTTCTTT. The encoded protein is CATSRVRFAPEAFF.

The chain is built from TRBV5-4 and TRBJ2-3; D might be TRBD2 (7 bases). CDR1 is SGHNT, CDR2 YYREEE, per germline (reference sequence). The CDR3 runs 18 residues. V shed 1 base and J shed 6 bases, with 24 bases lying between them. The chain's CDR3 is CASSLRKGGGSTLDTQYF. CDR3 DNA sequence: TGTGCCAGCAGCTTGCGCAAAGGGGGGGGATCCACCCTTGATACGCAGTATTTT.

In its sample, this clone was seen once. The V call is TRBV6-1, the J call TRBJ2-5; TRBD1 agrees at 9 bases. The J call is in doubt because the DNA end fits TRBJ2-7 better. Looked up from germline, CDR1 is MNHNS and CDR2 is SASEGT. CDR3 length: 13 amino acids. The DNA of the CDR3 is TGTGCCAGCAAGACAGGGGGTACTTACGAGCAGTACTTC. This sequence encodes CASKTGGTYEQYF.

This clone was counted between two and nine times. Other DNA sequences from this sample encode an identical CDR3 as well. The chain combines TRBV11-3 with TRBJ1-1; a weak D match, TRBD1 (5 bases). The V and J ends lost 0 bases and 4 bases respectively, with 6 bases between them. Germline lookup yields CDR1 SGHNT and CDR2 YENEEA. This CDR3 is built from 13 residues. The CDR3 loop reads CASSLEGGTEAFF. CDR3 DNA: TGTGCCAGCAGCTTAGAGGGGGGCACTGAAGCTTTCTTT.

The chain recombines TRBV6-1 with TRBJ1-4, with D possibly matching TRBD1 (5 bases). The CDR3 loop spans 14 amino acids. Per the germline V gene, CDR1 is MNHNS and CDR2 is SASEGT. Deletions cut 4 bases from V and 6 bases from J, with 12 bases between. CDR3 loop: CASSVTGTYEKLFF. CDR3 coding DNA: TGTGCCAGCAGTGTTACAGGCACGTATGAAAAACTGTTTTTT.

This clone showed up just a few times. The chain uses TRBV5-4 and TRBJ1-4; 9 positions agree with TRBD1. V lost 0 bases, J lost 6 bases, and 3 bases stayed unmatched. Looked up from germline, CDR1 is SGHNT and CDR2 is YYREEE (reference sequence). The CDR3 extends over 15 amino acids. CDR3 residues: CASSLGGDRDEKLFF. For the CDR3, the DNA is TGTGCCAGCAGCTTGGGAGGGGACAGGGATGAAAAACTGTTTTTT.

V usage is TRBV28 and J usage is TRBJ1-5; 7 bases fit TRBD1. This CDR3 has 16 amino acids. Trimming at V came to 5 bases and at J to 3 bases, leaving 10 bases not matched to a gene. Germline values: CDR1 MDHEN, CDR2 SYDVKM. The CDR3 protein is CASSPLTGANNQPQHF. In DNA, the CDR3 is TGTGCCAGCAGTCCCCTAACAGGGGCCAACAATCAGCCCCAGCATTTT.

This clone was counted only a few times. V is TRBV9 and J is TRBJ1-1, with TRBD1 identical over 9 bases. This CDR3 spans 14 amino acids. J gave up 3 bases and V 3 bases, and 3 bases lay outside the gene matches. CDR1 SGDLS and CDR2 YYNGEE come from the germline V gene. CDR3 sequence (DNA): TGTGCCAGCAGCGACCGGACAGGGGACACTGAAGCTTTCTTT. It codes for CASSDRTGDTEAFF.

This clone has just a few counts. The rearrangement links TRBV5-4 to TRBJ1-1; a possible D gene is TRBD1 (5 bases). The germline V and J ends were trimmed by 4 bases and 4 bases, with 11 bases remaining between them. The V gene's germline CDR1 is SGHNT and CDR2 YYREEE (reference sequence). This CDR3 is 13 amino acids long. CDR3 DNA: TGTGCCAGCAGCCCTACAGGCGCCACTGAAGCTTTCTTT. It yields the protein CASSPTGATEAFF. The full variable domain, its missing parts supplied by reference TRBV5-4 and TRBJ1-1, is ETGVTQSPTHLIKTRGQQVTLRCSSQSGHNTVSWYQQALGQGPQFIFQYYREEENGRGNFPPRFSGLQFPNYSSELNVNALELDDSALYLCASSPTGATEAFFGQGTRLTVV.

The chain has TRBV13 and TRBJ1-1; D is possibly TRBD1 (5 bases). This CDR3 region has 12 residues. From germline, CDR1 is PRHDT and CDR2 FYEKMQ (reference sequence). Trimming shortened V by 4 bases and J by 7 bases, and 10 bases separated the two germline ends. CDR3 protein: CASSSTDREAFF. In DNA form, the CDR3 reads TGTGCCAGCAGCTCGACAGATCGTGAAGCTTTCTTT.

The chain joins TRBV7-2 to TRBJ2-1; TRBD2 matches 8 bases. J was trimmed by 15 bases and V by 1 base; bases with no gene match: 14. The CDR3 is made up of 15 amino acids. The germline V gene has CDR1 SGHTA and CDR2 FQGNSA. The CDR3 bases are TGTGCCAGCAGCTTAGGAGCGGGGGACGGCAAATTAGGGTTCTTC. Encoded protein: CASSLGAGDGKLGFF.